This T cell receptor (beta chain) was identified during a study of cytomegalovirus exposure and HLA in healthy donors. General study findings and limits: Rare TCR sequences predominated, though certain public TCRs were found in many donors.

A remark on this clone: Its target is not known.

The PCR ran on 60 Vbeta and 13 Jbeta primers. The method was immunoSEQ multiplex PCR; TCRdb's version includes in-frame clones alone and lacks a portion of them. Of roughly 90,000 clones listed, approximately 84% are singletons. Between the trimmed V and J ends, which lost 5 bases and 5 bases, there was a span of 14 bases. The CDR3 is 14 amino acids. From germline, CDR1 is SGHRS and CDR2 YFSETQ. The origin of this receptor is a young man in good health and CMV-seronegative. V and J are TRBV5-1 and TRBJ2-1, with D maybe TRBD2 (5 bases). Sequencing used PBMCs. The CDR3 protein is CASSSGGGNNEQFF. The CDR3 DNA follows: TGCGCCAGCAGTTCTGGCGGAGGAAACAATGAGCAGTTCTTC.